This T cell receptor beta chain stems from a study of blood T cell repertoires in COVID-19. The wider study: PBMCs, B-cell-depleted T cells, or T cells provided the cDNA or gDNA that made up the material.

The CDR3 totals 14 residues. J was trimmed by 4 bases and V by 4 bases; bases with no gene match: 6. CDR1 ENHRY and CDR2 SYGVKD come from the germline V gene. In the original analysis: Amplification from reference gene primers served as the basis for estimated nucleated cell counts. Some clones are missing from TCRdb's copy, which holds only in-frame ones; the method was immunoSEQ multiplex PCR. The V and J calls and clone size were taken over from that table, and D and trimming were inferred from the DNA. The sample consists of a few hundred thousand clones, about 91% of them appearing once. The clonotype was recovered from a woman between 55 and 75 years old with acute or convalescent COVID-19. The sequenced material came from peripheral blood. The V and J genes are TRBV10-3 and TRBJ1-1, with 7 bases identical to TRBD1. The CDR3 nucleotides are TGTGCCATCAGTGGGATAGGGGGCCCCACTGAAGCTTTCTTT. Amino acid sequence: CAISGIGGPTEAFF.